Shown below are 28 T cell receptor beta chains from a single sample sequenced in a study of T cells in Graves' hyperthyroidism and ophthalmopathy (dated by TCRdb to between 2017 and 2020). To prepare the library, multiplex PCR was applied. The reads were generated on an Illumina HiSeq 2000. TCR beta CDR3 regions were amplified from RNA transcripts. A first-round RT-PCR of the TCR CDR3 used the HTBI primer set with the Qiagen OneStep RT-PCR kit. TCRdb reprocessing: public reads trimmed at Q25 with fastp, clones called with MiXCR, in-frame beta chains kept. Duplicate CDR3 protein sequences are folded into a single record with the most common DNA and genes. Present in this sample are roughly 170,000 distinct CDR3 sequences, about 9.4% of which were seen just once. The ten largest clonotypes hold approximately 24% of the sample. Sequencing input: blood. The receptors stem from a woman aged 18-35 years with Graves' hyperthyroidism that later progressed to Graves' ophthalmopathy.

V and J are TRBV5-6 and TRBJ2-7; D remains unclear. This CDR3 has 15 amino acids. Trimming took 3 bases from V and 0 from J, leaving 13 bases between them. Germline values: CDR1 SGHDT, CDR2 YYEEEE. CDR3 residues: CASSSSEEFSYEQYF. CDR3 bases: TGTGCCAGCAGCTCCTCTGAGGAGTTCTCCTACGAGCAGTACTTC.

In this sample, this clonotype turned up many times. This rearrangement joins TRBV12-3 or TRBV12-4 to TRBJ1-4; no clear D. With 1 base removed from V and 8 bases from J, the gap between germline ends came to 11 bases. CDR3 length: 14 residues. Here the CDR3 reads CASSLVESDEKLFF. The CDR3, as DNA: TGTGCCAGCAGTTTAGTGGAGTCGGACGAAAAACTGTTTTTT.

This clonotype has more than one count but fewer than ten. This sequence joins TRBV20-1 and TRBJ2-7, with TRBD2 matching 9 bases. Germline V CDR1 and CDR2: DFQATT, SNEGSKA (reference sequence). The ends lost 6 bases at V and 1 base at J; junction bases unmatched: 4. This CDR3 is built from 13 residues. The CDR3 bases are TGCAGTGCAGTCACTAGCGGGTCCTACGAGCAGTACTTC. Translated: CSAVTSGSYEQYF.

This clonotype was detected many times. This chain links TRBV11-2 with TRBJ2-1; 7 bases match TRBD2. CDR3 length equals 17 residues. Germline CDR1 SGHAT, CDR2 FQNNGV. V trimming: 7 bases; J trimming: 8 bases; junction bases outside the gene matches: 20. CDR3 DNA: TGTGCCAGCACCGTTAGTGGGGCGGGAGTCGGGTTCTATGAGCAGTTCTTC. It specifies CASTVSGAGVGFYEQFF.

This clonotype has at least ten counts. This chain joins TRBV20-1 and TRBJ2-5; TRBD1 might be the D (6 bases). Germline V gene lookup returns CDR1 DFQATT and CDR2 SNEGSKA (reference sequence). V was shortened by 0 bases and J by 3 bases, with 8 bases between the two germline ends. There are 13 residues in the CDR3. The CDR3 DNA reads TGCAGTGCTAGAGAGGACAGAAAAGAGACCCAGTACTTC. It specifies CSAREDRKETQYF.

The V call is TRBV29-1, the J call TRBJ2-3, with 8 positions matching TRBD1. CDR3 length: 15 residues. Per the germline V gene, CDR1 is SQVTM and CDR2 is ANQGSEA. J gave up 3 bases and V 4 bases, and 9 bases lay outside the gene matches. The CDR3, as DNA: TGCAGCGTTGCCACCGGGACAGGCCAAACAGATACGCAGTATTTT. It is translated as CSVATGTGQTDTQYF.

This clonotype was recorded at least ten times. The chain is built from TRBV19 and TRBJ1-1; 7 nucleotides agree with TRBD1. There are 17 residues in the CDR3. V was clipped by 6 bases and J by 1 base; unmatched bases: 14. Looked up from germline, CDR1 is LNHDA and CDR2 is SQIVND (reference sequence). The CDR3 DNA follows: TGTGCCAGTAGCAAAACCTGGACAGGTGGCTCGAACACTGAAGCTTTCTTT. This translates into CASSKTWTGGSNTEAFF.

This clonotype was observed at least ten times. V usage is TRBV30 and J usage is TRBJ2-5; the D is unclear. Germline V CDR1 and CDR2: GTSNPN, SVGIG (reference sequence). The V end was cut by 0 bases, the J end by 5 bases, with 7 bases between. This CDR3 spans 12 amino acids. The DNA for the CDR3 is TGTGCCTGGAGTGTTAAGTTGGAGACCCAGTACTTC. This codes for CAWSVKLETQYF.

This clonotype was recorded many times. V and J are TRBV6-2 or TRBV6-3 and TRBJ1-1; D might be TRBD1 (5 bases). Per germline, CDR1 MNHEY and CDR2 SVGEGT. The CDR3 is made up of 13 amino acids. The V gene lost 8 bases and the J gene lost 0 bases, with 10 bases spanning the gap. CDR3 in DNA: TGTGCCAGCGAGGGGCATATGAACACTGAAGCTTTCTTT. Its translation is CASEGHMNTEAFF.

The gene calls are TRBV14 and TRBJ1-3, with 7 nucleotides matching TRBD1. CDR3 length equals 16 residues. Germline V CDR1 and CDR2: SGHDN, FVKESK. Unmatched junction bases numbered 9, after V lost 4 bases and J lost 3 bases. This CDR3 is CASSRTRGLGGNTIYF. In DNA form, the CDR3 reads TGTGCCAGCAGCCGCACCAGGGGGTTAGGTGGAAACACCATATATTTT.

Remarks on this clonotype: At one end the junction does not follow the germline gene, possibly because of a read error. This rearrangement joins TRBV4-2 to TRBJ2-3, with D possibly being TRBD1 or TRBD2 (5 bases each). Germline V gene data show CDR1 as LGHNA and CDR2 as YNFKEQ. The CDR3 loop spans 16 amino acids. Here the CDR3 reads CASSQDRGDSKDTQYF. As DNA, the CDR3 is TGTGCCAGCAGCCAAGATCGAGGGGATAGCAAAGATACGCAGTATTTT.

This clonotype was counted many times. The chain links TRBV30 to TRBJ1-4; 7 bases align to TRBD1. The junction had 7 bases not matched to a gene; V was cut back by 3 bases and J by 3 bases. CDR3 length: 15 amino acids. Germline CDR1 is GTSNPN and CDR2 is SVGIG (reference sequence). CDR3 loop: CAWSTYQGANEKLFF. For the CDR3, the DNA is TGTGCCTGGAGCACCTACCAGGGGGCTAATGAAAAACTGTTTTTT.

This clonotype was detected ten times or more. The genes are TRBV4-1 and TRBJ1-1; D gene unclear. The germline V and J ends were trimmed by 4 bases and 6 bases, with 12 bases remaining between them. CDR3 size: 13 residues. Looked up from germline, CDR1 is MGHRA and CDR2 is YSYEKL. The CDR3 sequence: CASSRSSGAEAFF. The CDR3 bases are TGCGCCAGCAGCCGGTCGTCCGGGGCTGAAGCTTTCTTT.

This clonotype was seen many times. V is TRBV2 and J is TRBJ2-1; D remains ambiguous. V was shortened by 2 bases and J by 10 bases, with 15 bases between the two germline ends. The CDR3 is made up of 14 amino acids. Germline V gene data show CDR1 as SNHLY and CDR2 as FYNNEI. The CDR3 sequence is CASSELVFLWEQFF. The CDR3 region has the DNA TGTGCCAGCAGTGAATTAGTGTTTTTGTGGGAGCAGTTCTTC. The entire variable domain, with the rest obtained from reference TRBV2 and TRBJ2-1, is as follows: EPEVTQTPSHQVTQMGQEVILRCVPISNHLYFYWYRQILGQKVEFLVSFYNNEISEKSEIFDDQFSVERPDGSNFTLKIRSTKLEDSAMYFCASSELVFLWEQFFGPGTRLTVL.

On this clonotype: A much larger clonotype is one base distant, so this may be a read error. In DNA, the CDR3 is TGTGCCAGCAGCGCCTCCGGGACATCGCTCAATGAGCAGTTCTTC. Protein product: CASSASGTSLNEQFF. The rearrangement joins TRBV9 to TRBJ2-1; TRBD1 is a possible D gene (6 bases). The CDR3 length is 15 residues. With 3 bases removed from V and 6 bases from J, the gap between germline ends came to 16 bases. Per the germline V gene, CDR1 is SGDLS and CDR2 is YYNGEE.

This clonotype was counted ten times or more. The chain recombines TRBV2 with TRBJ2-1; TRBD1 is a possible D gene (5 bases). The CDR3 loop spans 13 amino acids. Deletions cut 6 bases from V and 6 bases from J, with 12 bases between. Germline V CDR1 and CDR2: SNHLY, FYNNEI. CDR3 sequence (DNA): TGTGCCAGCAGCAAGACCCAGGGCAATGAGCAGTTCTTC. Amino acids: CASSKTQGNEQFF.

This clonotype was seen a few times. The chain links TRBV30 to TRBJ2-6; D ambiguous. In germline, CDR1 is GTSNPN, CDR2 SVGIG (reference sequence). V was pared by 3 bases and J by 4 bases, with 4 bases between. This CDR3 spans 12 amino acids. CDR3 sequence: CAWRGGANVLTF. In DNA form, the CDR3 reads TGTGCCTGGAGGGGAGGGGCCAACGTCCTGACTTTC.

This clonotype was seen at least ten times. This chain joins TRBV7-3 and TRBJ2-5; D is perhaps TRBD2 (5 bases). Trimming left V 5 bases short and J 5 bases short, with 9 bases between. Germline CDR1 and CDR2: SGHTA and FQGTGA. This CDR3 region has 12 residues. CDR3 region: CASSPSGETQYF. DNA for the CDR3: TGTGCCAGCAGCCCCTCGGGGGAGACCCAGTACTTC.

This clonotype has a count of ten or more. The chain employs TRBV7-6 and TRBJ2-3; D uncertain. V dropped 2 bases and J dropped 4 bases, with 13 bases sitting between them. The CDR3 is 15 residues long. The V gene's germline CDR1 is SGHVS and CDR2 FNYEAQ. CDR3 sequence (DNA): TGTGCCAGCAGCTTAAACGGGTTGGTCGCAGATACGCAGTATTTT. Its protein is CASSLNGLVADTQYF.

Only a few counts were recorded for this clonotype. The chain recombines TRBV4-2 with TRBJ1-5; D gene uncertain. Trimming took off 4 bases at V and 5 bases at J, with 9 bases between the two ends. CDR3 length equals 13 residues. Germline V gene lookup returns CDR1 LGHNA and CDR2 YNFKEQ. This CDR3 is CASSRDNDQPQHF. DNA of the CDR3: TGTGCCAGCAGCCGAGATAATGATCAGCCCCAGCATTTT.

The V gene is TRBV7-6, the J gene TRBJ2-1; perhaps TRBD2 as D (6 bases). Trimming removed 3 bases from V and 4 bases from J, with 19 bases in between. Germline assignment: CDR1 SGHVS and CDR2 FNYEAQ. The CDR3 consists of 17 residues. CDR3 nucleotide sequence: TGTGCCAGCAGCTTGGACTCGGGACTTGATCTATACAATGAGCAGTTCTTC. Its protein is CASSLDSGLDLYNEQFF.

This clonotype was counted only a few times. The chain uses TRBV4-2 and TRBJ2-5, with 7 nucleotides matching TRBD2. This CDR3 has 15 amino acids. Germline CDR1 and CDR2: LGHNA and YNFKEQ. Trimming took 0 bases from V and 3 from J; bases not matched to a gene: 4. The CDR3 loop reads CASSQEGTMKETQYF. Written as DNA, the CDR3 is TGTGCCAGCAGCCAAGAGGGGACTATGAAAGAGACCCAGTACTTC.

Concerning this clonotype: This may come from a read error, since a much larger clone is one base off. The DNA for the CDR3 is TGTGCCAGTGGATCGCGGGAGGGAACCTACGAGCAGTACTTC. Its translation is CASGSREGTYEQYF. The V and J genes are TRBV19 and TRBJ2-7, with 9 bases that match TRBD2. V lost 8 bases to trimming and J lost 2 bases; unmatched junction nucleotides: 7. Germline V gene data show CDR1 as LNHDA and CDR2 as SQIVND (reference sequence). The CDR3 is made up of 14 amino acids.

In this sample, this clonotype turned up many times. The gene calls are TRBV6-1 and TRBJ1-2; 7 bases map to TRBD1. Germline V gene data show CDR1 as MNHNS and CDR2 as SASEGT. V gave up 3 bases and J gave up 4 bases; unmatched junction bases: 5. This CDR3 has 14 residues. The CDR3 loop is CASSDGRGGYGYTF. The CDR3 DNA reads TGTGCCAGCAGTGATGGCAGGGGGGGCTATGGCTACACCTTC.

The sample holds many counts of this clonotype. The chain uses TRBV30 and TRBJ1-2; tentatively, D is TRBD1 (6 bases). The germline CDR1 and CDR2 sequences are GTSNPN and SVGIG (reference sequence). There are 13 residues in the CDR3. Trimming removed 2 bases from V and 3 bases from J, with 10 bases in between. The CDR3 is CAWSSGGDYGYTF. The CDR3 region has the DNA TGTGCCTGGAGTTCCGGGGGCGACTATGGCTACACCTTC.

This clonotype was picked up many times. This chain connects TRBV6-1 to TRBJ1-4, with 9 positions matching TRBD1. CDR1 is MNHNS, CDR2 SASEGT, per germline. The CDR3 sequence is 14 residues long. The trim removed 5 bases at V and 7 bases at J, leaving 5 bases unmatched. The CDR3 DNA reads as TGTGCCAGCAGTCCCGGGACAGGGCGTGAAAAACTGTTTTTT. It specifies CASSPGTGREKLFF.

This clonotype has ten or more counts. The gene calls are TRBV28 and TRBJ1-3; 7 bases align to TRBD1. The CDR3 has 15 amino acids. J lost 4 bases, V lost 3 bases, and 6 bases had no gene match. CDR1 and CDR2 (germline): MDHEN, SYDVKM. CDR3 residues: CASSFPGGTGNTIYF. The CDR3, as DNA: TGTGCCAGCAGTTTTCCAGGGGGAACAGGAAACACCATATATTTT.

The chain links TRBV3-1 to TRBJ2-1, with 9 bases identical to TRBD2. Germline V gene sequence: CDR1 LGHDT, CDR2 YNNKEL (reference sequence). The CDR3 is made up of 16 amino acids. J lost 9 bases, V lost 3 bases, and 12 bases had no gene match. The CDR3 nucleotides read TGTGCCAGCAGCCAGCCGCGGGGGGGAAAGGTTCTTGAGCAGTTCTTC. It yields the protein CASSQPRGGKVLEQFF.